This T cell receptor beta chain was obtained from a study of shared clonotypes between healthy human individuals. Points from the study as a whole: An effect of sequencing depth on clonotype sharing among donors was expected. Researchers sampled only blood; tissue repertoires likely differ. Since donors were few, the genetic and exposure-history diversity represented was limited. Despite large depth, rarefaction showed incomplete sorted-subset sequencing.

Some clones are missing from TCRdb's copy, which holds only in-frame ones; the method was immunoSEQ multiplex PCR. This table has 2 million to 2.5 million clones, approximately 94% appearing once. Naive CD8 cells were CD45RO-negative, positively selected for CCR7, excluding terminally differentiated effector memory CD45RA+ cells. This CDR3 contains 11 residues. Germline loops: CDR1 SEHNR, CDR2 FQNEAQ (reference sequence). Between the trimmed V and J ends, which lost 1 base and 10 bases, there was a span of 6 bases. Comments on this clone: Its antigen is not known.

This chain connects TRBV7-9 to TRBJ2-3; no reliable D call. Sequences were obtained from naive CD8+ T cells sorted from blood. The source of this sequence is a man between 18 and 29 years old in good health. The CDR3 reads CASSLEGSQYF. The CDR3 DNA sequence: TGTGCCAGCAGCTTAGAAGGATCGCAGTATTTT.